This is a list of T cell receptor beta chains from one sample in a study of human T cells and chemical hapten exposure. In TCRdb, the RACE reads were re-called with MiXCR into one record per CDR3 protein. The sample gives approximately 110,000 distinct CDR3 sequences, roughly 9.6% of which show up once; around 3.5% is in the top ten. The sequences come from whole blood, collected in connection with sensitization to the hapten diphenylcyclopropenone (DPC). These receptor sequences come from a woman in her thirties or forties with alopecia areata. Some clones in this sample may be carry-over from other donors' samples. Both conserved end residues are part of each CDR3. The D gene is left open where the match is weak. Clone sizes are given selectively: once, few, many, or a class where the clone is expanded.

many,TRBJ1-6,TRBV6-5,.,14,CASSTGIYNSPLHF,TGTGCCAGCAGTACAGGGATTTATAATTCACCCCTCCACTTT
.,TRBJ2-7,TRBV20-1,.,11,CSASGQDEQYF,TGCAGTGCTAGCGGACAAGACGAGCAGTACTTC
few,TRBJ2-2,TRBV2,.,15,CASSEKRQGAGELFF,TGTGCCAGCAGTGAAAAAAGGCAGGGCGCCGGGGAGCTGTTTTTT
many,TRBJ2-6,TRBV28,.,15,CASRPQGPGANVLTF,TGTGCCAGCAGACCTCAGGGACCTGGGGCCAACGTCCTGACTTTC
.,TRBJ1-4,TRBV20-1,TRBD1,14,CSAREGTGDEKLFF,TGCAGTGCTAGAGAGGGGACAGGGGATGAAAAACTGTTTTTT
many,TRBJ2-2,TRBV20-1,.,14,CSARESGRAGELFF,TGCAGTGCTAGAGAATCCGGGCGCGCCGGGGAGCTGTTTTTT
few,TRBJ2-5,TRBV5-1,TRBD2,19,CASNQRPTSESTGWETQYF,TGCGCCAGCAACCAGCGCCCTACTAGCGAGAGTACAGGATGGGAGACCCAGTACTTC
few,TRBJ1-1,TRBV7-3,.,12,CASSLIGGEAFF,TGTGCCAGCAGCTTAATCGGAGGTGAAGCTTTCTTT
many,TRBJ1-2,TRBV29-1,TRBD1,16,CSVGATQGNTIYGYTF,TGCAGCGTTGGGGCAACACAGGGGAACACAATCTATGGCTACACCTTC
many,TRBJ2-3,TRBV10-2,.,14,CASRSGLHTDTQYF,TGCGCCAGCAGGTCAGGACTCCACACAGATACGCAGTATTTT
many,TRBJ2-7,TRBV15,.,15,CATSRARTGSYEQYF,TGTGCCACCAGCAGAGCTCGGACGGGATCCTACGAGCAGTACTTC
.,TRBJ2-1,TRBV6-1,TRBD2,19,CASSEMGLAGGPSYNEQFF,TGTGCCAGCAGTGAAATGGGTCTAGCGGGAGGGCCCTCCTACAATGAGCAGTTCTTC
.,TRBJ2-3,TRBV7-9,.,11,CASSHSDTQYF,TGTGCCAGCAGCCATTCAGATACGCAGTATTTT
few,TRBJ2-2,TRBV30,.,14,CAWSVIQGPGELFF,TGTGCCTGGAGTGTAATACAGGGTCCCGGGGAGCTGTTTTTT
many,TRBJ1-2,TRBV2,.,13,CASSAQGGYGYTF,TGTGCCAGCTCCGCCCAGGGAGGGTATGGCTACACCTTC
.,TRBJ2-3,TRBV20-1,TRBD2,16,CSASARLAGYEDTQYF,TGCAGTGCTAGCGCTCGACTAGCGGGATATGAAGATACGCAGTATTTT
.,TRBJ1-6,TRBV6-2/TRBV6-3,.,15,CASSNRDTYNSPLHF,TGTGCCAGCAGCAACCGGGACACGTATAATTCACCCCTCCACTTT
few,TRBJ2-2,TRBV6-2/TRBV6-3,TRBD1,16,CASSIRDSSLGGELFF,TGTGCCAGCAGCATACGGGACAGTTCCCTAGGTGGGGAGCTGTTTTTT
many,TRBJ2-2,TRBV7-9,TRBD2,15,CASSLGTRNTGELFF,TGTGCCAGCAGCTTGGGGACTAGGAACACCGGGGAGCTGTTTTTT
few,TRBJ1-4,TRBV30,.,13,CAWSASSNEKLFF,TGTGCCTGGAGTGCCAGTTCTAATGAAAAACTGTTTTTT
many,TRBJ2-3,TRBV27,TRBD2,14,CASSSGALADTQYF,TGTGCCAGCAGTAGCGGGGCTTTGGCAGATACGCAGTATTTT
.,TRBJ2-1,TRBV7-2,TRBD2,16,CASSLVGTSPYNEQFF,TGTGCCAGCAGCTTAGTAGGGACTAGTCCATACAATGAGCAGTTCTTC
many,TRBJ2-7,TRBV10-1,.,13,CASSGEGAWEQYF,TGCGCCAGCAGTGGGGAGGGGGCCTGGGAGCAGTACTTC
.,TRBJ1-6,TRBV18,.,17,CASSSNPGGSYNSPLHF,TGTGCCAGCTCATCGAATCCTGGGGGTTCCTATAATTCACCCCTCCACTTT
many,TRBJ1-1,TRBV6-2/TRBV6-3,TRBD1,15,CASSPPGQWMTEAFF,TGTGCCAGCAGTCCACCGGGACAGTGGATGACAGAAGCTTTCTTT
few,TRBJ2-2,TRBV20-1,.,14,CSARNAKNTGELFF,TGCAGTGCTAGAAACGCCAAGAACACCGGGGAGCTGTTTTTT
many,TRBJ2-7,TRBV7-2,TRBD2,14,CASSLRLAGYEQYF,TGTGCCAGCAGCTTGCGACTAGCGGGGTACGAGCAGTACTTC
many,TRBJ1-1,TRBV28,.,14,CASSRASLGTEAFF,TGTGCCAGCAGTAGGGCATCCTTAGGCACTGAAGCTTTCTTT
.,TRBJ2-7,TRBV19,TRBD1,15,CASRPGTGLLYEQYF,TGTGCCAGTAGACCCGGGACAGGGCTCCTCTACGAGCAGTACTTC
.,TRBJ1-5,TRBV12-3/TRBV12-4,.,13,CASSLVEDQPQHF,TGTGCCAGCAGTTTAGTTGAGGATCAGCCCCAGCATTTT
many,TRBJ2-7,TRBV4-1,.,17,CASSQVISQDSHYEQYF,TGCGCCAGCAGCCAAGTTATTAGCCAGGACAGCCATTACGAGCAGTACTTC
few,TRBJ1-4,TRBV6-5,.,15,CASSYRPSGNEKLFF,TGTGCCAGCAGTTACCGCCCCAGCGGTAATGAAAAACTGTTTTTT
few,TRBJ1-3,TRBV15,.,16,CATSGGDRQGGNTIYF,TGTGCCACCAGCGGGGGGGATCGGCAGGGCGGTAACACCATATATTTT
.,TRBJ2-7,TRBV7-2,.,15,CASSSPGGVSYEQYF,TGTGCCAGCAGCTCCCCCGGGGGCGTCTCCTACGAGCAGTACTTC
.,TRBJ1-1,TRBV5-1,.,14,CASSFTAGDTEAFF,TGCGCCAGCAGCTTCACGGCAGGGGACACTGAAGCTTTCTTT
few,TRBJ2-5,TRBV6-2/TRBV6-3,TRBD2,13,CASRSLAGVTQYF,TGTGCCAGCAGATCCCTAGCGGGAGTGACCCAGTACTTC
.,TRBJ1-2,TRBV11-1,.,13,CASSGGGQHGYTF,TGTGCCAGCAGCGGCGGGGGGCAACATGGCTACACCTTC
few,TRBJ1-1,TRBV7-2,TRBD1,15,CASRAMTQGGTEAFF,TGTGCCAGCAGAGCTATGACACAGGGGGGGACTGAAGCTTTCTTT
.,TRBJ2-7,TRBV30,.,13,CAWGPGKDYEQYF,TGTGCCTGGGGGCCGGGAAAGGACTACGAGCAGTACTTC
.,TRBJ1-4,TRBV18,TRBD1,16,CASSGQGARTNEKLFF,TGTGCCAGCTCGGGACAGGGGGCGCGCACTAATGAAAAACTGTTTTTT
few,TRBJ2-3,TRBV20-1,.,16,CSARDVRGPKADTQYF,TGCAGTGCTAGAGATGTGCGGGGGCCAAAGGCAGATACGCAGTATTTT
many,TRBJ2-7,TRBV20-1,TRBD2,15,CSASSGSGGVDEQYF,TGCAGTGCTAGTTCCGGTAGCGGGGGGGTTGACGAGCAGTACTTC
.,TRBJ1-2,TRBV12-3/TRBV12-4,.,14,CASTNTVRNYGYTF,TGTGCCAGCACCAATACCGTGAGGAACTATGGCTACACCTTC
.,TRBJ2-1,TRBV7-2,TRBD1,20,CASSGDSGTGGAQAYNEQFF,TGTGCCAGCAGCGGAGACTCCGGGACAGGGGGCGCCCAAGCCTACAATGAGCAGTTCTTC
few,TRBJ1-1,TRBV5-4,TRBD1,14,CASSPTGQGTEAFF,TGTGCCAGCAGCCCTACAGGACAGGGCACCGAAGCTTTCTTT
few,TRBJ1-1,TRBV9,TRBD1,15,CASSANSGGPTEAFF,TGTGCCAGCAGCGCGAATTCAGGGGGCCCCACTGAAGCTTTCTTT
few,TRBJ2-1,TRBV7-2,.,16,CASSLAGGGPYNEQFF,TGTGCCAGCAGCTTAGCGGGCGGGGGCCCATACAATGAGCAGTTCTTC
few,TRBJ1-4,TRBV28,.,14,CASSLGSEREKLFF,TGTGCCAGCAGTTTGGGGTCTGAGCGGGAAAAACTGTTTTTT
few,TRBJ1-2,TRBV7-2,.,14,CASSWGRGLYGYTF,TGTGCCAGCAGCTGGGGCAGGGGCCTATATGGCTACACCTTC
many,TRBJ2-3,TRBV20-1,.,12,CSASGGTDTQYF,TGCAGTGCTAGCGGGGGAACAGATACGCAGTATTTT
few,TRBJ2-3,TRBV11-3,.,15,CASSEDGFRTDTQYF,TGTGCCAGCAGCGAGGACGGATTCAGGACAGATACGCAGTATTTT
.,TRBJ2-2,TRBV7-6,TRBD2,16,CASSSRLAGTHPELFF,TGTGCCAGCAGCTCCCGACTAGCGGGGACCCACCCGGAGCTGTTTTTT
.,TRBJ1-5,TRBV30,.,14,CAWSTGNSGQPQHF,TGTGCCTGGAGTACAGGGAACTCGGGACAGCCCCAGCATTTT
few,TRBJ2-5,TRBV29-1,.,13,CSVDRGAGETQYF,TGCAGCGTTGACCGGGGGGCAGGAGAGACCCAGTACTTC
many,TRBJ1-4,TRBV6-2/TRBV6-3,TRBD1,16,CASSRERTGEYEKLFF,TGTGCCAGCAGCCGAGAAAGGACAGGAGAATATGAAAAACTGTTTTTT
.,TRBJ2-5,TRBV6-1,.,15,CASSEGGTPQETQYF,TGTGCCAGCAGTGAAGGCGGGACCCCCCAAGAGACCCAGTACTTC
.,TRBJ2-1,TRBV7-2,.,13,CASSSGPNNEQFF,TGTGCCAGCAGTTCGGGACCCAACAATGAGCAGTTCTTC
.,TRBJ2-7,TRBV11-2,.,15,CASSLDSAGSYEQYF,TGTGCCAGCAGCTTAGATTCCGCGGGATCATACGAGCAGTACTTC
many,TRBJ2-2,TRBV27,.,15,CASSLSGTSPRELFF,TGTGCCAGCAGTTTATCCGGGACAAGCCCCCGGGAGCTGTTTTTT
few,TRBJ2-6,TRBV5-1,.,16,CASSLAPGAGANVLTF,TGCGCCAGCAGCTTGGCCCCAGGAGCTGGGGCCAACGTCCTGACTTTC